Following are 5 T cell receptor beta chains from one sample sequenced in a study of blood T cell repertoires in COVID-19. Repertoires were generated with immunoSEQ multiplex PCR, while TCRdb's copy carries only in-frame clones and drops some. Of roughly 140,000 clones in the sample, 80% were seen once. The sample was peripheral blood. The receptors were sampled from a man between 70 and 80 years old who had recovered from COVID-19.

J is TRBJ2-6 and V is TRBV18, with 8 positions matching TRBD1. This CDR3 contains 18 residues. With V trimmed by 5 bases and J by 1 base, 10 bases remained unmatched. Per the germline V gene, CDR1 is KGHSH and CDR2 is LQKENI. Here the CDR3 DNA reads TGTGCCAGCTCAGCTCGACAGGGGACCAAATCTGGGGCCAACGTCCTGACTTTC. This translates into CASSARQGTKSGANVLTF.

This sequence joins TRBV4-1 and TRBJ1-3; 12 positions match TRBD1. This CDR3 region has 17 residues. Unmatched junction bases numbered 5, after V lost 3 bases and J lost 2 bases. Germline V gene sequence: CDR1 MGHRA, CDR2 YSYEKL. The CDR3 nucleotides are TGCGCCAGCAGCCAGCGGGGACAGGGGGCTGCTGGAAACACCATATATTTT. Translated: CASSQRGQGAAGNTIYF.

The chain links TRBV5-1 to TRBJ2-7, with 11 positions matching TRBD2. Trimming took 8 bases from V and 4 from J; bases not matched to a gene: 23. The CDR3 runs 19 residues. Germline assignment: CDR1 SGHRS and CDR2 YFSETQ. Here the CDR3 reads CASNRGNGLAGQKGYEQYF. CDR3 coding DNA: TGCGCCAGTAACAGGGGGAACGGACTAGCGGGTCAAAAGGGGTACGAGCAGTACTTC. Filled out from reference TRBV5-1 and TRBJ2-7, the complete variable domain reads KAGVTQTPRYLIKTRGQQVTLSCSPISGHRSVSWYQQTPGQGLQFLFEYFSETQRNKGNFPGRFSGRQFSNSRSEMNVSTLELGDSALYLCASNRGNGLAGQKGYEQYFGPGTRLTVT.

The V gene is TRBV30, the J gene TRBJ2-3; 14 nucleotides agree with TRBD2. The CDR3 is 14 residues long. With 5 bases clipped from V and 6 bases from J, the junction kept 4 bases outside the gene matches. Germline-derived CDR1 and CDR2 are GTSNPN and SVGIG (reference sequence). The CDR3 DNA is TGTGCCTGGGGACTAGCGGGAGGCGGGGATACGCAGTATTTT. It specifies CAWGLAGGGDTQYF.

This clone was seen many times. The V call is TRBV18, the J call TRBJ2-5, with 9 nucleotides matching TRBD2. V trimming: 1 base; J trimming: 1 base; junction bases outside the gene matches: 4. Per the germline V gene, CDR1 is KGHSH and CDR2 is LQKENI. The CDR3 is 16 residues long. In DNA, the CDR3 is TGTGCCAGCTCACCACGGACTAGCGCTTCCCAAGAGACCCAGTACTTC. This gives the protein CASSPRTSASQETQYF.